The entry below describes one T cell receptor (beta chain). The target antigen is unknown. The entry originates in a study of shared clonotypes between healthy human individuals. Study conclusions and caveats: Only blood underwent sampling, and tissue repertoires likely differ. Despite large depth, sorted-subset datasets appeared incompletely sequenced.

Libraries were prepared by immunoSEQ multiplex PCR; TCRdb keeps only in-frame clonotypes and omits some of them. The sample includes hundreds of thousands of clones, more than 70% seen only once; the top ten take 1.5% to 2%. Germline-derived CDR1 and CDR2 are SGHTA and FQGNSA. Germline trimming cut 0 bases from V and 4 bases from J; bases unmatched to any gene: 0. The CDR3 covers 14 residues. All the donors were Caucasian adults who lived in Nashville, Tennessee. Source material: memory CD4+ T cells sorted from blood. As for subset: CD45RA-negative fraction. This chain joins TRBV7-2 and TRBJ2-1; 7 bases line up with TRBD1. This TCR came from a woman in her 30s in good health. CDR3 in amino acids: CASSLAGQYNEQFF. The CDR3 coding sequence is TGTGCCAGCAGCTTAGCGGGACAGTACAATGAGCAGTTCTTC.